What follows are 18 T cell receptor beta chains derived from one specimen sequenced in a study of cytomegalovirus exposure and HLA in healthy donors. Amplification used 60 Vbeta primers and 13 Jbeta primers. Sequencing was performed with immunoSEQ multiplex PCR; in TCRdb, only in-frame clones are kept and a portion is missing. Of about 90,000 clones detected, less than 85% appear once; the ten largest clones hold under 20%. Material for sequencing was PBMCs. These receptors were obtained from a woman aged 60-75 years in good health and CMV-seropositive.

DNA for the CDR3: TGTGCCAGCAGACCACGGGAAGGACTAGCGGTCACAGATACGCAGTATTTT. This encodes CASRPREGLAVTDTQYF. The chain employs TRBV5-8 and TRBJ2-3; TRBD2 aligns across 10 bases. Losses at the gene ends were 5 bases for V and 2 bases for J; bases not matched to a gene: 11. The CDR3 runs to 17 residues. Per germline, CDR1 SGHTS and CDR2 YDEGEE.

The DNA of the CDR3 is TGTGCCAGCAGCTTAGACTTTTCTGCGCCCCAGCATTTT. Translation: CASSLDFSAPQHF. The V and J genes are TRBV7-3 and TRBJ1-5; the D is unclear. The CDR3 loop spans 13 amino acids. V dropped 2 bases and J dropped 9 bases, with 11 bases sitting between them. Germline-derived CDR1 and CDR2 are SGHTA and FQGTGA.

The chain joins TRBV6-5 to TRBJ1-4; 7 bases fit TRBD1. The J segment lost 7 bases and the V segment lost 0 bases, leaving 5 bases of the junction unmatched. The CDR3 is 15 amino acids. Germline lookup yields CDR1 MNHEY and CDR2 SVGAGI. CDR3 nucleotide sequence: TGTGCCAGCAGTTACTCCCGGGACAGTCCTGAAAAACTGTTTTTT. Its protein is CASSYSRDSPEKLFF.

DNA of the CDR3: TGCGCCAGCAGCCAAGTAGGAGCGCCTCGCCCCACTATGCAGTACTTC. Its translation is CASSQVGAPRPTMQYF. The chain recombines TRBV4-1 with TRBJ2-7; D not certain. This CDR3 is 16 amino acids long. The germline V and J ends were trimmed by 1 base and 9 bases, with 22 bases remaining between them. Per the germline V gene, CDR1 is MGHRA and CDR2 is YSYEKL.

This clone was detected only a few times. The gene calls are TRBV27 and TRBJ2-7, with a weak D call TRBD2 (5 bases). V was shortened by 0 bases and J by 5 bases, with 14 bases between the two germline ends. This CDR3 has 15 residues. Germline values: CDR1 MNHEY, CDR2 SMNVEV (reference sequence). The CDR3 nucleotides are TGTGCCAGCAGTTTATCGAACGGGAACGCGCACGAGCAGTACTTC. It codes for CASSLSNGNAHEQYF.

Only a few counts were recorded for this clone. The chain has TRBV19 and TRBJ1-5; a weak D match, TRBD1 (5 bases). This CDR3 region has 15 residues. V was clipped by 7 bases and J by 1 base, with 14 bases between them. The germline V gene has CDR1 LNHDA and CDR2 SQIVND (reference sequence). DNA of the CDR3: TGTGCCAGTAAAGGACACCTGAGGAGCAATCAGCCCCAGCATTTT. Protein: CASKGHLRSNQPQHF.

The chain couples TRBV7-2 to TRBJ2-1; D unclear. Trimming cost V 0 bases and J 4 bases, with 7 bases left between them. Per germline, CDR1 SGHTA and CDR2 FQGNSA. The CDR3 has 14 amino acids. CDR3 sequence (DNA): TGTGCCAGCAGCTTAGCGGCGGCTTACAATGAGCAGTTCTTC. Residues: CASSLAAAYNEQFF. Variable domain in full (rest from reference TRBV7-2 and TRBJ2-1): GAGVSQSPSNKVTEKGKDVELRCDPISGHTALYWYRQSLGQGLEFLIYFQGNSAPDKSGLPSDRFSAERTGGSVSTLTIQRTQQEDSAVYLCASSLAAAYNEQFFGPGTRLTVL.

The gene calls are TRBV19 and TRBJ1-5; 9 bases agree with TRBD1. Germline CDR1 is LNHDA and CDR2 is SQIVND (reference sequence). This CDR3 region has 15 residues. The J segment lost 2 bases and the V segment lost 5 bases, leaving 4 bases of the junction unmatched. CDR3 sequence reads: CASSSTGGGNQPQHF. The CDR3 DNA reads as TGTGCCAGTAGTTCAACAGGGGGCGGCAATCAGCCCCAGCATTTT.

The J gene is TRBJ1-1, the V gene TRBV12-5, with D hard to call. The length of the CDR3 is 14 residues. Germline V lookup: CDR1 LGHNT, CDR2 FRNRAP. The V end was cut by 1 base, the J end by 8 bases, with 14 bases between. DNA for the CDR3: TGTGCTAGTGGTTTGGGCTCGGGTTTCGGAGAAGCTTTCTTT. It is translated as CASGLGSGFGEAFF.

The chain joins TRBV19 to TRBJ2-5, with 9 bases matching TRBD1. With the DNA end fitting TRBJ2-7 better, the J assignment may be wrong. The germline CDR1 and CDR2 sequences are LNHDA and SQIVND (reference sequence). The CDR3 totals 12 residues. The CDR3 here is CASRRDRDEQYF. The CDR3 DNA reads TGTGCCAGCCGTCGGGACAGGGACGAGCAGTACTTC.

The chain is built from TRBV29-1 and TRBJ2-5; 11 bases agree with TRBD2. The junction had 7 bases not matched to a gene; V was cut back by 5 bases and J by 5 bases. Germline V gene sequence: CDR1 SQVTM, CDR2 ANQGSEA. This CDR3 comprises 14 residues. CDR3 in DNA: TGCAGCGTTATTCCTAGCGGGAGGTGGGAGACCCAGTACTTC. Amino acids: CSVIPSGRWETQYF.

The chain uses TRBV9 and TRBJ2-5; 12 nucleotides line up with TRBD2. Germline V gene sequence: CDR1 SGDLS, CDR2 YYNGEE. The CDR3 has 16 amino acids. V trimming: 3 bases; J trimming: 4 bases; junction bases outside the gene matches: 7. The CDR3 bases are TGTGCCAGCAGCGCTACACTAGCGGGAGGTGGAGAGACCCAGTACTTC. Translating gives CASSATLAGGGETQYF.

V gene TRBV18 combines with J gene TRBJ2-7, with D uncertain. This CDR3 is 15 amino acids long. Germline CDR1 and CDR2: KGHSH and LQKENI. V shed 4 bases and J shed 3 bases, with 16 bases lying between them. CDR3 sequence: CASSRETSPVYEQYF. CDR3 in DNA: TGTGCCAGCTCACGAGAGACTTCCCCCGTCTACGAGCAGTACTTC.

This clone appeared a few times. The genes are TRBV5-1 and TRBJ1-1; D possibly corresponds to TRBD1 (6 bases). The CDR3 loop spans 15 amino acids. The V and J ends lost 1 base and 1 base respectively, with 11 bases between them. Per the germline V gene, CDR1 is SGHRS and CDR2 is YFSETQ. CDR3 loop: CASSLRTAPNTEAFF. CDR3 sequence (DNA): TGCGCCAGCAGCTTGAGGACAGCGCCGAACACTGAAGCTTTCTTT. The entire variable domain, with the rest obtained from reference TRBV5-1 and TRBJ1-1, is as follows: KAGVTQTPRYLIKTRGQQVTLSCSPISGHRSVSWYQQTPGQGLQFLFEYFSETQRNKGNFPGRFSGRQFSNSRSEMNVSTLELGDSALYLCASSLRTAPNTEAFFGQGTRLTVV.

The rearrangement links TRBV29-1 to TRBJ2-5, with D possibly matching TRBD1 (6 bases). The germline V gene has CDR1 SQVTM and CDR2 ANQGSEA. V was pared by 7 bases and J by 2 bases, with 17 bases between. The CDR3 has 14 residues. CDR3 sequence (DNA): TGCAGCGGGGTAAGGGGGTCCCGACAAGAGACCCAGTACTTC. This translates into CSGVRGSRQETQYF.

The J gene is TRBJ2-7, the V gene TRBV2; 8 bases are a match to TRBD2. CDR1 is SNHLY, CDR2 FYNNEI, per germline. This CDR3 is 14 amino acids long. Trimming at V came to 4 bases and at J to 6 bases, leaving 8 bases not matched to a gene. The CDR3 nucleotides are TGTGCCAGCAGTGCAGGGACTAGTAGCTCCGAGCAGTACTTC. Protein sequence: CASSAGTSSSEQYF.

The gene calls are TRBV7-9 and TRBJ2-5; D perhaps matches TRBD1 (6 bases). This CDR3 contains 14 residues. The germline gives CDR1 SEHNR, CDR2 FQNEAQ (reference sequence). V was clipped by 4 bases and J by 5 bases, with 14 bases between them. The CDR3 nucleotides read TGTGCCAGCAGCTCAAGGACAGTAAGGGAGACCCAGTACTTC. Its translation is CASSSRTVRETQYF.

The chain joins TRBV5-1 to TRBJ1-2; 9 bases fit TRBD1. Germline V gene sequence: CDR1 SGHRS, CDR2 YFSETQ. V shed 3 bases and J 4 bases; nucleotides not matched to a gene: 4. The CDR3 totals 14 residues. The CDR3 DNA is TGCGCCAGCAGCTCCGGGACAGGGATCTATGGCTACACCTTC. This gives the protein CASSSGTGIYGYTF. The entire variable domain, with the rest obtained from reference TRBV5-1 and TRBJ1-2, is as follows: KAGVTQTPRYLIKTRGQQVTLSCSPISGHRSVSWYQQTPGQGLQFLFEYFSETQRNKGNFPGRFSGRQFSNSRSEMNVSTLELGDSALYLCASSSGTGIYGYTFGSGTRLTVV.